What follows is one TCR beta chain and its context. Per the authors' pipeline: Reference gene primer amplification yielded estimated nucleated cell counts. The table came from immunoSEQ multiplex PCR; TCRdb's copy has only in-frame clones and leaves some out. The V and J calls and clone size were taken over from that table, and D and trimming were inferred from the DNA. The repertoire includes about 74,000 clones, roughly four fifths of them detected once, and about an eighth sits in the top ten. This sample was included in a study of blood T cell repertoires in COVID-19. About the study: Italy, Spain and the United States were the sources of the convalescent and acute COVID-19 samples. PBMCs, B-cell-depleted T cells, or T cells were the source of the cDNA or gDNA that made up the material.

Trimming pared 0 bases from V and 3 bases from J, leaving 7 bases between. The CDR3 sequence is 14 residues long. Per germline, CDR1 SGHKS and CDR2 YYEKEE (reference sequence). This TCR was sampled from a human donor in a cohort sampled during active COVID-19. The chain employs TRBV5-5 and TRBJ2-1; the D is unclear. The material sequenced was peripheral blood. Here the CDR3 DNA reads TGTGCCAGCAGCTTGGAACTGAGCTACAATGAGCAGTTCTTC. Protein product: CASSLELSYNEQFF.